This T cell receptor beta chain was obtained from a study of T cells after yellow fever vaccination (dated by TCRdb to between 2018 and 2021). Background on the whole study: Libraries from fractions with low cell numbers were prepared with the SMART-Seq v4 Ultra Low Input RNA kit. Blood samples were taken at several timepoints before and after primary and secondary immunization, and bulk PBMC replicates and cell subsets were isolated. To track T-cell clones before and after primary and booster YFV17D yellow fever vaccination, bulk TCR alpha and beta repertoires were sequenced longitudinally. Two healthy male donors, one aged 18 to 30 and one aged 30 to 40 years, made up the cohort. Broad study findings and their caveats: Compared with the primary T-cell response, the secondary T-cell response was weaker but faster, peaking on day 5 rather than day 15. After the booster, most of the clones that had expanded following primary vaccination were detected again (almost 98% of CD4 and around 90% of CD8), which suggests that memory was broadly maintained. Because only a couple of donors were included in the study, the extent to which the findings can be generalized is limited. A small share of clonotypes was detected in both CD4 and CD8 compartments, with the overlap likely arising from convergent recombination. FACS-sorted repertoires could contain abundant contaminating clonotypes from the bulk population, so computational filtering was required.

The sample's treatment or condition label, decoded: live attenuated yellow fever vaccine strain. Two biological replicates of bulk PBMCs were collected at each blood-draw timepoint. A standard Ficoll-Paque protocol was used to isolate PBMCs from peripheral blood. TriZol was used to extract RNA from bulk PBMCs, from CD4 and CD8 fractions, and from dextramer-positive and dextramer-negative fractions. TCR cDNA was made using 5'RACE template switching, a step that added a universal primer site and unique molecular identifiers. cDNA synthesis was primed from both the TCR alpha and TCR beta constant segments. Libraries were amplified in two PCR steps, with sample barcodes and sequencing adapters added in the second step. Libraries were sequenced on Illumina HiSeq 2500 (2x100 bp) or NovaSeq (2x150 bp). The paper's data handling went like this. MIGEC handled demultiplexing of reads and collapsing into UMI consensus sequences, while MiXCR performed V(D)J alignment. Vaccine-responding clonotypes were defined with edgeR using replicate PBMC samples, requiring FDR below 0.01 and a log2 fold change above 5 up to day 15. Bulk clonotypes were assigned CD4 or CD8 identity according to which sequenced CD4 or CD8 repertoire held them at higher abundance. TCRdb reprocessing: public reads trimmed at Q25 with fastp, clones called with MiXCR, in-frame beta chains kept. Entries that share a CDR3 protein sequence are merged under the most common genes and DNA. The V and J calls were not made by the authors but by TCRdb's processing. The sample has under 600,000 distinct CDR3 sequences on record, 20% to 25% of them singletons. About a sixth of the sample is in the top ten clones.

CDR1 and CDR2 are read off the germline V gene (reference sequence) as DFQATT and SNEGSKA. The CDR3 sequence holds 15 residues, the cysteine and phenylalanine included. The read is trimmed to its CDR3 DNA, 45 bases read in frame from base 1. Trimming leaves V shorter by 5 bases and J shorter by 2 bases, with the junction holding 7 bases beyond the gene matches. As concerns this clonotype: This clone's antigen is unknown. No base quality information exists; no much larger clone differs at one position.

Rearrangement joined TRBV20-1 to TRBJ2-3, with 10 middle bases fitting TRBD1. The sample was PBMCs, taken roughly 20 days after the first yellow fever vaccination. The origin of this receptor is a man aged 18 to 30 who received the YFV17D yellow fever vaccine. The nucleotides are TGCAGTGCTCGCCTCGGGACAGGGGACACAGATACGCAGTATTTT. Its coded protein is CSARLGTGDTDTQYF.